Following are 17 T cell receptor beta chains from one sample sequenced in a study of type 1 regulatory T cells. TCRdb re-analysed the reads in MiXCR, keeping a single row per CDR3 protein. Altogether 60,000 to 75,000 distinct CDR3 sequences are present, roughly 20% being singletons, with the ten largest covering 8.3%. The study's findings and limits: Compared with non-type 1 regulatory T cells, type 1 regulatory T cells showed a more restricted TCR repertoire.

No antigens are known for them. The material sequenced was cultured type 1 regulatory T (Tr1) cells, either the whole culture or a sorted fraction (not recorded which). The source is a human donor in good health.

V and J are TRBV5-1 and TRBJ2-2; D is unresolved. There are 13 residues in the CDR3. Trimming pared 7 bases from V and 7 bases from J, leaving 14 bases between. CDR1 is SGHRS and CDR2 is YFSETQ in the germline V gene. CDR3 residues: CASVEPGVGELFF. For the CDR3, the DNA is TGCGCCAGCGTTGAGCCCGGCGTCGGGGAGCTGTTTTTT.

This clonotype has ten or more counts. V is TRBV9 and J is TRBJ2-1, with 8 positions matching TRBD1. Trimming removed 1 base from V and 5 bases from J; junction bases left unmatched: 5. Germline CDR1 is SGDLS and CDR2 is YYNGEE. CDR3 length equals 15 residues. Written as DNA, the CDR3 is TGTGCCAGCAGCGTAACTGGACAGGGAAACAATGAGCAGTTCTTC. Its protein product is CASSVTGQGNNEQFF.

The V gene is TRBV5-1, the J gene TRBJ2-1; 10 positions match TRBD2. V trimming: 5 bases; J trimming: 8 bases; junction bases outside the gene matches: 10. This CDR3 has 15 amino acids. Germline V gene lookup returns CDR1 SGHRS and CDR2 YFSETQ. The CDR3, as DNA: TGCGCCAGCAGGCAACTAGCGGGACGCAGAGATGAGCAGTTCTTC. Translated, it gives CASRQLAGRRDEQFF. Supplemented by reference TRBV5-1 and TRBJ2-1, the full variable domain reads KAGVTQTPRYLIKTRGQQVTLSCSPISGHRSVSWYQQTPGQGLQFLFEYFSETQRNKGNFPGRFSGRQFSNSRSEMNVSTLELGDSALYLCASRQLAGRRDEQFFGPGTRLTVL.

CDR3 coding DNA: TGTGCCAGCAGTCGACGGAAGACTAGCGGACTAGATACGCAGTATTTT. Its translation is CASSRRKTSGLDTQYF. The V gene is TRBV7-3, the J gene TRBJ2-3; the match to TRBD2 covers 9 bases. This CDR3 is 16 amino acids long. Trimming took 6 bases from V and 5 from J; bases not matched to a gene: 12. CDR1 and CDR2 (germline): SGHTA, FQGTGA.

This clonotype has a handful of counts. The chain carries TRBV12-3 or TRBV12-4 and TRBJ2-3; possible D gene TRBD2, 7 bases. The CDR3 covers 14 residues. Trimming pared 3 bases from V and 5 bases from J, leaving 12 bases between. DNA for the CDR3: TGTGCCAGCAGTTTCCGAGCGGGACAAGATACGCAGTATTTT. Its protein product is CASSFRAGQDTQYF.

In DNA, the CDR3 is TGCAGTGCGAGGACTAGCGGGAGGGATTACAATGAGCAGTTCTTC. Amino acid sequence: CSARTSGRDYNEQFF. V gene TRBV20-1 combines with J gene TRBJ2-1, with 15 positions matching TRBD2. This CDR3 has 15 amino acids. Germline CDR1 and CDR2: DFQATT and SNEGSKA (reference sequence). The V segment lost 6 bases and the J segment 4 bases; nucleotides outside the gene matches: 4.

V usage is TRBV29-1 and J usage is TRBJ2-2; 7 bases map to TRBD2. The CDR3 sequence is 16 residues long. Trimming took 8 bases from V and 8 from J; bases not matched to a gene: 20. From germline, CDR1 is SQVTM and CDR2 ANQGSEA. The CDR3: CSSEVQTSRVRGELFF. CDR3 in DNA: TGCAGCTCAGAAGTACAGACTAGCCGAGTCAGGGGGGAGCTGTTTTTT.

This clonotype came up a few times. This chain joins TRBV20-1 and TRBJ2-5; D possibly uses TRBD1 or TRBD2 (5 bases each). The CDR3 runs 13 residues. The germline V gene encodes CDR1 DFQATT and CDR2 SNEGSKA (reference sequence). V was pared by 7 bases and J by 2 bases, with 14 bases between. As DNA, the CDR3 is TGCAGTGTCTCACGGGACCCACAAGAGACCCAGTACTTC. Amino acid sequence: CSVSRDPQETQYF.

This clonotype appeared many times. The rearrangement joins TRBV20-1 to TRBJ1-3; 8 positions match TRBD1. The CDR3 covers 14 residues. V lost 6 bases to trimming and J lost 3 bases; unmatched junction nucleotides: 7. Per the germline V gene, CDR1 is DFQATT and CDR2 is SNEGSKA (reference sequence). CDR3 bases: TGCAGTGCCAGGGGGCTTCGCGGTGGAAACACCATATATTTT. Its protein is CSARGLRGGNTIYF.

This clonotype was seen a few times. This sequence joins TRBV29-1 and TRBJ2-7; D possibly corresponds to TRBD1 (5 bases). CDR1 and CDR2 from the germline V gene are SQVTM and ANQGSEA. Trimming shortened V by 4 bases and J by 6 bases, and 19 bases separated the two germline ends. This CDR3 is 14 amino acids long. The CDR3 DNA reads TGCAGCGTTGCACCAGGGATGCCGTTCGGCGAGCAGTACTTC. Translated, it gives CSVAPGMPFGEQYF.

The chain recombines TRBV6-5 with TRBJ2-5; 11 nucleotides agree with TRBD2. Looked up from germline, CDR1 is MNHEY and CDR2 is SVGAGI. V lost 5 bases and J lost 4; bases outside the gene matches: 9. CDR3 size: 16 residues. The chain's CDR3 is CASSTQLAGVPETQYF. The CDR3 bases are TGTGCCAGCAGTACCCAACTAGCGGGAGTACCAGAGACCCAGTACTTC.

This clonotype has at least ten counts. The chain carries TRBV30 and TRBJ2-3; a possible D gene is TRBD2 (6 bases). Trimming stripped 7 bases from V and 2 bases from J, with 19 bases between. The CDR3 loop spans 15 amino acids. Germline CDR1 and CDR2: GTSNPN and SVGIG (reference sequence). The CDR3 loop is CASSQTSALTDTQYF. The CDR3 coding sequence is TGTGCCTCCAGCCAGACTAGTGCCCTCACAGATACGCAGTATTTT. Drawing the rest from reference TRBV30 and TRBJ2-3, the complete variable domain is SQTIHQWPATLVQPVGSPLSLECTVEGTSNPNLYWYRQAAGRGLQLLFYSVGIGQISSEVPQNLSASRPQDRQFILSSKKLLLSDSGFYLCASSQTSALTDTQYFGPGTRLTVL.

This clonotype turned up a few times. The chain is built from TRBV5-1 and TRBJ1-1; 8 bases are shared with TRBD1. J lost 4 bases, V lost 6 bases, and 5 bases had no gene match. Germline V CDR1 and CDR2: SGHRS, YFSETQ. The CDR3 sequence is 13 residues long. CDR3: CASTGQEGTEAFF. The CDR3 DNA reads TGCGCCAGCACGGGACAGGAGGGCACTGAAGCTTTCTTT.

The chain uses TRBV5-1 and TRBJ2-7, with 7 bases aligning to TRBD2. This CDR3 has 13 residues. Germline lookup yields CDR1 SGHRS and CDR2 YFSETQ. With 4 bases clipped from V and 0 bases from J, the junction kept 1 base outside the gene matches. CDR3 in DNA: TGCGCCAGCAGCCGGGACTACTCCTACGAGCAGTACTTC. Translating it yields CASSRDYSYEQYF.

This chain connects TRBV7-8 to TRBJ2-3; D remains ambiguous. The CDR3 length is 14 residues. Looked up from germline, CDR1 is SGHVS and CDR2 is FQNEAQ. Deletions cut 2 bases from V and 4 bases from J, with 10 bases between. The CDR3 DNA follows: TGTGCCAGCAGCTTACGGGCCCTCGCAGATACGCAGTATTTT. Protein product: CASSLRALADTQYF.

This clonotype was observed many times. The chain has TRBV20-1 and TRBJ1-4; D is perhaps TRBD1 (5 bases). The CDR3 covers 14 residues. The germline gives CDR1 DFQATT, CDR2 SNEGSKA (reference sequence). Trimming stripped 7 bases from V and 4 bases from J, with 16 bases between. The CDR3 sequence: CSVSPSGVNEKLFF. The CDR3, as DNA: TGCAGTGTGTCTCCCTCGGGGGTTAATGAAAAACTGTTTTTT.

This clonotype was seen more than once but under ten times. The J gene is TRBJ2-5, the V gene TRBV20-1; weak D call: TRBD1 (6 bases). Germline CDR1 is DFQATT and CDR2 is SNEGSKA (reference sequence). The CDR3 is made up of 13 amino acids. The ends were cut back, 6 bases at V and 5 bases at J, with 16 bases in the middle. The CDR3, as DNA: TGCAGTGCCCGCAGGTCAGGGGTGGAGACCCAGTACTTC. Translating gives CSARRSGVETQYF.